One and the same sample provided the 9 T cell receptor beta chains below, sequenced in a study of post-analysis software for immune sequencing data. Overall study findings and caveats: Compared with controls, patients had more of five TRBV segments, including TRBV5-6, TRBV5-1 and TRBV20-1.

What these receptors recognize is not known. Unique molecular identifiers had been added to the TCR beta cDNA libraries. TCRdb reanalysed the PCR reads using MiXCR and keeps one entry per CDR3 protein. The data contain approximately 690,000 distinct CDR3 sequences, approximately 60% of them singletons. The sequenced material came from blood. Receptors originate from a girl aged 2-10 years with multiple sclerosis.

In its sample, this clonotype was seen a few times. DNA for the CDR3: TGTGCCAGCAGCTTCACCGACAGGAACACTGGCTACACCTTC. It encodes CASSFTDRNTGYTF. The rearrangement links TRBV7-9 to TRBJ1-2, with D possibly being TRBD1 (6 bases). Germline CDR1 and CDR2: SEHNR and FQNEAQ (reference sequence). The CDR3 is 14 amino acids. V lost 3 bases and J lost 7, with 15 bases in between.

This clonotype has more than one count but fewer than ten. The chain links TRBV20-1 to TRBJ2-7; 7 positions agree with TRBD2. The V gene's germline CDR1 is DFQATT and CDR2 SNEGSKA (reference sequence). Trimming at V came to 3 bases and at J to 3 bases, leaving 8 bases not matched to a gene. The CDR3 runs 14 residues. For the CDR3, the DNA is TGCAGTGCTAGTCGCAGCGGGATGAGCTACGAGCAGTACTTC. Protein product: CSASRSGMSYEQYF.

The CDR3 region has the DNA TGCAGTGCTAGCCTTGGACTAGCGGGAGGTTCCTACAATGAGCAGTTCTTC. Protein: CSASLGLAGGSYNEQFF. The rearrangement joins TRBV20-1 to TRBJ2-1; 14 bases are shared with TRBD2. V lost 3 bases, J lost 1 base, and 5 bases stayed unmatched. The V gene's germline CDR1 is DFQATT and CDR2 SNEGSKA (reference sequence). The CDR3 sequence is 17 residues long.

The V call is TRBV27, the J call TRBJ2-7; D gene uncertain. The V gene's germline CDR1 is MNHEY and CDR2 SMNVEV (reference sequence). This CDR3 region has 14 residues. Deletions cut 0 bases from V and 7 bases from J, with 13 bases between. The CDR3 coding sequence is TGTGCCAGCAGTTTATCGTCCCCCCCCCAGGAGCAGTACTTC. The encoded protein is CASSLSSPPQEQYF.

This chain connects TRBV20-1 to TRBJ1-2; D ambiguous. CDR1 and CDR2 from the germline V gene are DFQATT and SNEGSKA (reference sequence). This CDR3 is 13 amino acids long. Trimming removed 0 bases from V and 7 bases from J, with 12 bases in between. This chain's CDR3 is CSARDNLAAGYTF. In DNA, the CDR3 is TGCAGTGCTAGAGATAACCTTGCCGCTGGCTACACCTTC.

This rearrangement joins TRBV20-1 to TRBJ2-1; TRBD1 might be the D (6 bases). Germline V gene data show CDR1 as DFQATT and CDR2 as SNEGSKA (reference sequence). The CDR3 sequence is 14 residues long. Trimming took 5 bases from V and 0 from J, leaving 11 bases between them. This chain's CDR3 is CSAYGQSSYNEQFF. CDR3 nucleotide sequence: TGCAGTGCTTATGGACAGAGCTCCTACAATGAGCAGTTCTTC.

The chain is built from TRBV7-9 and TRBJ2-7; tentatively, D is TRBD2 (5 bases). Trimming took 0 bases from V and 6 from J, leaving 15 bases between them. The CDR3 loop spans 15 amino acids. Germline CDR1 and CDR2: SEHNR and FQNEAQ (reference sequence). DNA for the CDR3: TGTGCCAGCAGCTTAGCGGAGGATTTCGAGGCCGAGCAGTACTTC. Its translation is CASSLAEDFEAEQYF.

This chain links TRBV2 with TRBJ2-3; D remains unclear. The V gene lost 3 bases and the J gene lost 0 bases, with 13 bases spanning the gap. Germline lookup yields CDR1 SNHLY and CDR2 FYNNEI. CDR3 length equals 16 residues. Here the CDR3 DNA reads TGTGCCAGCAGTGATACACCCTACGGGAGCACAGATACGCAGTATTTT. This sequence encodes CASSDTPYGSTDTQYF.

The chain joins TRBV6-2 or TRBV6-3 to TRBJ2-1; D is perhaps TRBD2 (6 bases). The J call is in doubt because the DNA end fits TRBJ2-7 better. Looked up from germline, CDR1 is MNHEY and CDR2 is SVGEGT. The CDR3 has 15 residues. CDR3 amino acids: CASSYRVGTSYEQYF. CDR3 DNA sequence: TGTGCCAGCAGTTACCGTGTCGGGACTTCCTACGAGCAGTACTTC.